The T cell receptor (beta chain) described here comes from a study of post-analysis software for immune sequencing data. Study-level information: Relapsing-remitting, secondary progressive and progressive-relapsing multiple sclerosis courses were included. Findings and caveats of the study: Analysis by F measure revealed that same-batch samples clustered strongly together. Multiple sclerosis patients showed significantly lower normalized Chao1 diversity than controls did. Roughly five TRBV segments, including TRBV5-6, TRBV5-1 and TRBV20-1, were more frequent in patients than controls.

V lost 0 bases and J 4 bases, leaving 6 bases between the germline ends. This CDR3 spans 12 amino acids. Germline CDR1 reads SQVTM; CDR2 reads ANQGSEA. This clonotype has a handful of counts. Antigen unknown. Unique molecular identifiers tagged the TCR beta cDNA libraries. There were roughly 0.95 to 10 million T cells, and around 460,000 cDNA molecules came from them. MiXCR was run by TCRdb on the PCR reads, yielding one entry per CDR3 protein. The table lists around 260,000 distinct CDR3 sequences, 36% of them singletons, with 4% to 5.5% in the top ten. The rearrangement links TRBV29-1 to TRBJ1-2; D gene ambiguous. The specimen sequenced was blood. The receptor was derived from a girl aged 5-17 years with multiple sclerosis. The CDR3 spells CSVEDALYGYTF. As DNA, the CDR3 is TGCAGCGTTGAAGATGCACTCTATGGCTACACCTTC.